This T cell receptor beta chain was identified during a study of T-cell reconstitution after alpha-beta-depleted transplantation in children. Germline V gene lookup returns CDR1 MDHEN and CDR2 SYDVKM. The CDR3 is 14 residues long. The V gene lost 7 bases and the J gene lost 7 bases, with 20 bases spanning the gap. The sample holds a few counts of this clonotype. Preparing the TCRbeta library involved the use of unique molecular identifiers. TCRdb re-called the PCR reads through MiXCR, storing one row per CDR3 protein. The data contain over 300,000 distinct CDR3 sequences, over 9% of them singletons. The source was PBMCs from the stem cell graft donor, collected from the stem cell graft. The sequence was obtained from a human donor who donated a stem cell graft to a child with acute lymphoblastic leukemia. The chain couples TRBV28 to TRBJ2-7; tentatively, D is TRBD1 or TRBD2 (5 bases each). The CDR3 DNA sequence: TGTGCCAGCAAACTAGAGGCAGGGAGTAGGGAGCAGTACTTC. It is translated as CASKLEAGSREQYF.